In this sample, the clone carrying this TCR beta chain turned up a few times. Time point meaning: patch test 2, 6 weeks after DPC sensitization. Indicated treatment: therapeutic diphenylcyclopropenone sensitization with weekly scalp DPC. Venepuncture was done earlier than the placement of each patch test. TCRdb re-called the RACE reads through MiXCR, storing one row per CDR3 protein. The sample lists tens of thousands of distinct CDR3 sequences, roughly 10% occurring once. This record comes from a study of human T cells and chemical hapten exposure. As for the study in general: For the approximately 25-week duration of the study, patients were given weekly doses of diphenylcyclopropenone on the scalp. Chiefly women, the patients showed alopecia areata, totalis or universalis.

CDR3 length: 14 residues. Germline V gene sequence: CDR1 MGHDK, CDR2 SYGVNS. V was trimmed by 8 bases and J by 3 bases, leaving 16 bases between them. The clonotype comes from a woman aged 25 to 45 with alopecia areata. Some clones in this sample may be carry-over from other donors' samples. This material consisted of whole blood, taken in connection with sensitization to the hapten diphenylcyclopropenone (DPC). The rearrangement joins TRBV25-1 to TRBJ1-1, with D possibly matching TRBD1 (5 bases). The CDR3 DNA reads as TGTGCCAGCGTTCCGGGACCCAGGGACACTGAAGCTTTCTTT. Encoded protein: CASVPGPRDTEAFF.